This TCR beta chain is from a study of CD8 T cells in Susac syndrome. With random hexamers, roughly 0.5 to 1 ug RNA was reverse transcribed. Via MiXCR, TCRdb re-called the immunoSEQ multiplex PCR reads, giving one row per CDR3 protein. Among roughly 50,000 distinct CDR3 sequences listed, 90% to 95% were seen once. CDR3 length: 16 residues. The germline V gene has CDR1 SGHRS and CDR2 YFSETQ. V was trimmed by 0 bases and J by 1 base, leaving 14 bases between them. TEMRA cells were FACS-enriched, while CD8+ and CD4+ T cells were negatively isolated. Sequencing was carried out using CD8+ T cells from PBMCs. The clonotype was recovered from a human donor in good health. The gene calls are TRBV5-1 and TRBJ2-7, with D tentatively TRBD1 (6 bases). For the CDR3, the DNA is TGCGCCAGCAGCTTGGCCCTTTTCGACAGGTCCTACGAGCAGTACTTC. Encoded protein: CASSLALFDRSYEQYF.